Listed below are T cell receptor beta chains from one sample, sequenced in a study of T cells in Graves' hyperthyroidism and ophthalmopathy. TCRdb itself ran the multiplex PCR reads through MiXCR, one entry per CDR3 protein. The data show hundreds of thousands of distinct CDR3 sequences, 16% seen once. Input material: blood. These receptors were taken from a woman aged 40 to 50 with Graves' ophthalmopathy. CDR3s include the opening cysteine and the closing phenylalanine or tryptophan. Fields, in order: V gene, D gene, clone size, J gene, CDR3 protein, CDR3 DNA. A D gene is named only where the DNA matches it firmly. Not all rows give a size; the values are once, few, many and, for expanded clones, a class.

>TRBV28|TRBD1|NA|TRBJ1-1
CASSPGGWGGTEAFF
TGTGCCAGCAGCCCAGGGGGGTGGGGAGGTACTGAAGCTTTCTTT
>TRBV3-1|NA|many|TRBJ2-2
CASSRYSTLNTGELFF
TGTGCCAGCAGCCGATACAGTACCTTAAACACCGGGGAGCTGTTTTTT
>TRBV7-9|TRBD1|many|TRBJ2-2
CASSRTGDTGELFF
TGTGCCAGCAGTCGGACAGGGGACACCGGGGAGCTGTTTTTT
>TRBV4-1|TRBD1|few|TRBJ1-1
CASSQVRLRTGGATEAFF
TGCGCCAGCAGCCAAGTCAGGTTAAGGACAGGGGGGGCCACTGAAGCTTTCTTT
>TRBV5-5|NA|many|TRBJ1-1
CASSLGNMNTEAFF
TGTGCCAGCAGCTTGGGCAACATGAACACTGAAGCTTTCTTT
>TRBV5-1|NA|many|TRBJ2-3
CASSLGWPTDTQYF
TGCGCCAGCAGCTTAGGTTGGCCCACAGATACGCAGTATTTT
>TRBV27|TRBD1|many|TRBJ1-2
CASSFGGGVGGYTF
TGTGCCAGCAGTTTTGGAGGGGGCGTTGGTGGCTACACCTTC
>TRBV12-3/TRBV12-4|NA|few|TRBJ2-7
CASSFPGSGYEQYF
TGTGCCAGCAGTTTTCCTGGGAGTGGCTACGAGCAGTACTTC
>TRBV3-1|NA|NA|TRBJ2-1
CASSRDSGSYNEQFF
TGTGCCAGCAGCCGAGACTCCGGCTCCTACAATGAGCAGTTCTTC
>TRBV5-5|TRBD2|many|TRBJ2-4
CASSAGGPAKNIQYF
TGTGCCAGCAGCGCGGGGGGGCCAGCCAAAAACATTCAGTACTTC
>TRBV28|TRBD1|many|TRBJ2-7
CAVRTGAPPYEQYF
TGTGCCGTTAGGACAGGGGCGCCCCCCTACGAGCAGTACTTC
>TRBV6-2/TRBV6-3|NA|few|TRBJ2-7
CASGYLGQYF
TGTGCCAGCGGATACCTGGGGCAGTACTTC
>TRBV9|NA|NA|TRBJ2-2
CASSVERYTGELFF
TGTGCCAGCAGCGTAGAGCGATACACCGGGGAGCTGTTTTTT
>TRBV7-9|NA|few|TRBJ2-5
CASNLGGQETQYF
TGTGCCAGCAACCTGGGGGGCCAAGAGACCCAGTACTTC
>TRBV6-1|TRBD2|NA|TRBJ2-1
CASSLQGLYNEQFF
TGTGCCAGCAGTTTGCAGGGACTATACAATGAGCAGTTCTTC
>TRBV18|TRBD1|NA|TRBJ2-5
CASSPLGTGAETQYF
TGTGCCAGCTCACCCCTTGGGACAGGGGCCGAGACCCAGTACTTC
>TRBV11-3|NA|few|TRBJ1-5
CASSLAGWDGQPQHF
TGTGCCAGCAGCTTAGCCGGCTGGGATGGTCAGCCCCAGCATTTT
>TRBV14|NA|many|TRBJ2-5
CASSQDPGMETQYF
TGTGCCAGCAGCCAAGACCCCGGAATGGAGACCCAGTACTTC
>TRBV27|TRBD2|many|TRBJ2-4
CASSLWGAGKENIQYF
TGTGCCAGCAGTTTATGGGGAGCGGGAAAAGAAAACATTCAGTACTTC
>TRBV28|TRBD1|many|TRBJ2-1
CASSSTRTGNNEQFF
TGTGCCAGCAGTTCCACTCGGACAGGGAACAATGAGCAGTTCTTC
>TRBV11-2|NA|few|TRBJ1-6
CASSRTPGVAISPLHF
TGTGCCAGCAGCCGCACGCCGGGGGTTGCAATTTCACCCCTCCACTTT
>TRBV2|NA|NA|TRBJ2-7
CASIQTPGPTSYEQYF
TGTGCCAGCATTCAAACCCCGGGACCCACCTCCTACGAGCAGTACTTC
>TRBV12-3/TRBV12-4|TRBD1|few|TRBJ2-2
CASSRGLQNTGELFF
TGTGCCAGCAGTAGGGGGCTACAAAACACCGGGGAGCTGTTTTTT
>TRBV11-2|NA|many|TRBJ1-4
CASSLGLINEKLFF
TGTGCCAGCAGCTTGGGACTTATTAATGAAAAACTGTTTTTT
>TRBV2|TRBD1|NA|TRBJ1-1
CASSERGQGEAFF
TGTGCCAGCAGTGAGAGGGGGCAGGGTGAAGCTTTCTTT
>TRBV4-2|TRBD1|NA|TRBJ1-4
CASSWDRDEKLFF
TGTGCCAGCAGCTGGGACAGGGATGAAAAACTGTTTTTT
>TRBV5-8|TRBD2|NA|TRBJ2-1
CASSHHRLSGGSGEQFF
TGTGCCAGCAGCCACCACCGACTAAGCGGGGGGTCTGGTGAGCAGTTCTTC
>TRBV12-3/TRBV12-4|TRBD1|many|TRBJ2-1
CASSWTGADNEQFF
TGTGCCAGCAGTTGGACAGGGGCGGACAATGAGCAGTTCTTC
>TRBV6-1|NA|many|TRBJ1-5
CASSENGREFNQPQHF
TGTGCCAGCAGTGAAAATGGACGGGAATTCAATCAGCCCCAGCATTTT
>TRBV7-8|NA|many|TRBJ2-1
CASSLARFDPWNEQFF
TGTGCCAGCAGCTTAGCAAGGTTCGACCCGTGGAATGAGCAGTTCTTC
>TRBV13|TRBD2|NA|TRBJ2-4
CASSATGSGSRDIQYF
TGTGCCAGCAGCGCCACGGGTAGCGGGAGTCGGGACATTCAGTACTTC
>TRBV4-1|NA|once|TRBJ1-3
CASSQREGGSFGNTIYF
TGCGCCAGCAGCCAACGCGAAGGGGGGAGCTTTGGAAACACCATATATTTT
>TRBV6-2/TRBV6-3|TRBD1|NA|TRBJ1-6
CASSKTGGMNNSPLHF
TGTGCCAGCAGCAAGACAGGGGGCATGAATAATTCACCCCTCCACTTT
>TRBV19|NA|NA|TRBJ1-2
CATAGTAGYGYTF
TGTGCCACCGCAGGGACCGCCGGCTATGGCTACACCTTC
>TRBV13|NA|many|TRBJ2-5
CASSLSGTPETQYF
TGTGCCAGCAGCTTATCCGGGACTCCCGAGACCCAGTACTTC
>TRBV5-5|TRBD1|few|TRBJ1-2
CASSSDRTNLYYGYTF
TGTGCCAGCAGCTCGGACAGGACGAACCTGTACTATGGCTACACCTTC
>TRBV27|NA|many|TRBJ2-5
CASSLTGGRGTQETQYF
TGTGCCAGCAGCCTCACGGGGGGCAGGGGGACCCAAGAGACCCAGTACTTC
>TRBV6-1|NA|many|TRBJ1-2
CASSDRGWANYGYTF
TGTGCCAGCAGTGATCGGGGCTGGGCTAACTATGGCTACACCTTC
>TRBV4-2|NA|few|TRBJ1-2
CASSQDYTATFYGYTF
TGTGCCAGCAGCCAAGATTATACAGCAACATTCTATGGCTACACCTTC
>TRBV2|NA|many|TRBJ1-6
CASSVWQALNSPLHF
TGTGCCAGCAGTGTCTGGCAGGCCCTTAATTCACCCCTCCACTTT
>TRBV20-1|NA|NA|TRBJ1-4
CSARGAGSNEKLFF
TGCAGTGCTAGAGGTGCCGGGTCAAATGAAAAACTGTTTTTT
>TRBV2|NA|NA|TRBJ2-7
CASSVEGFSYEQYF
TGTGCCAGCAGTGTAGAAGGGTTCTCCTACGAGCAGTACTTC
>TRBV12-3/TRBV12-4|TRBD1|many|TRBJ1-1
CASRKTGGVTVEAFF
TGTGCCAGCAGAAAGACAGGGGGCGTGACGGTTGAAGCTTTCTTT
>TRBV29-1|TRBD2|few|TRBJ2-3
CSVPGGGSTDTQYF
TGCAGCGTTCCGGGCGGGGGGAGCACAGATACGCAGTATTTT
>TRBV5-1|NA|many|TRBJ1-1
CASSVTTGGGTEAFF
TGCGCCAGCAGTGTAACGACAGGCGGAGGGACTGAAGCTTTCTTT
>TRBV6-1|NA|many|TRBJ2-3
CASSEYEGHWATQYF
TGTGCCAGCAGTGAATATGAGGGCCACTGGGCTACGCAGTATTTT
>TRBV6-1|TRBD1|NA|TRBJ2-3
CATGTGGAPDTQYF
TGTGCCACCGGGACAGGGGGCGCCCCAGATACGCAGTATTTT
>TRBV5-1|NA|NA|TRBJ2-1
CASSSRGGFHNEQFF
TGCGCCAGCAGTTCCCGCGGGGGCTTTCACAATGAGCAGTTCTTC
>TRBV4-1|NA|NA|TRBJ1-1
CASSQDPGGVTEAFF
TGCGCCAGCAGCCAAGATCCGGGGGGCGTGACTGAAGCTTTCTTT
>TRBV19|NA|few|TRBJ1-5
CASSMEDASNQPQHF
TGTGCCAGTAGTATGGAGGATGCGAGCAATCAGCCCCAGCATTTT
>TRBV20-1|NA|NA|TRBJ2-5
CSARVTAGKETQYF
TGCAGTGCCCGAGTAACTGCAGGAAAAGAGACCCAGTACTTC
>TRBV20-1|NA|NA|TRBJ1-5
CSARRGGLRDQPQHF
TGCAGTGCCCGGCGGGGGGGCCTGAGGGATCAGCCCCAGCATTTT
>TRBV11-2|NA|many|TRBJ2-3
CASTLDGATDTQYF
TGTGCCAGCACCCTAGACGGGGCCACAGATACGCAGTATTTT
>TRBV2|NA|many|TRBJ2-2
CASSKGGGYTGELFF
TGTGCCAGCAGTAAGGGAGGAGGTTACACCGGGGAGCTGTTTTTT
>TRBV9|TRBD2|NA|TRBJ2-3
CASSVPLAGGPDTQYF
TGTGCCAGCAGCGTCCCACTAGCGGGAGGGCCAGATACGCAGTATTTT
>TRBV20-1|TRBD2|NA|TRBJ2-7
CSARVLAGGPYEQYF
TGCAGTGCTAGGGTCCTAGCGGGAGGGCCCTACGAGCAGTACTTC